The T cell receptor beta chain described here comes from a study of chronic HIV infection and antiretroviral therapy (dated by TCRdb to between 2015 and 2017). The library relied on 5' RACE. Sequencing was performed on an Illumina MiSeq. The public reads were quality trimmed at Q25 with fastp and then assembled into clones with MiXCR by TCRdb, keeping productive beta chains. Rows merge per CDR3 protein into single entries with the most common DNA and genes. The sample table contains 25,000 to 35,000 distinct CDR3 sequences; only one count was recorded for about 8.6% of them. Of the sample, over 2% is held by the ten largest clones. The sample holds many counts of this clonotype. Its antigen remains undetermined. No per-base quality is available; no much larger clone lies one base away. According to the germline V gene (reference sequence), CDR1 reads MNHNY and CDR2 reads SVGAGI. For this chain, trimming is 2 bases at the V end and 2 bases at the J end, and the number of junction bases without a gene match is 6. Counted from cysteine to phenylalanine, this CDR3 has 16 amino acids. Only the CDR3 portion is preserved as DNA: 48 bases, with reading frame beginning at the first base.

This receptor chain uses TRBV6-6 and TRBJ2-1, with 7 junctional bases fitting TRBD2. The sample was peripheral blood. The receptor was derived from an adult who had HIV and had not received antiretroviral therapy, or was an uninfected healthy control (not recorded which). The nucleotide sequence reads as follows: TGTGCCAGCAGTTACCTGAGACTAGCCCCCTACAATGAGCAGTTCTTC. Translation gives CASSYLRLAPYNEQFF.